The rows below give T cell receptor beta chains drawn from one sample of a study of technical replicates of blood from a few donors. Sequencing was performed with immunoSEQ multiplex PCR; in TCRdb, only in-frame clones are kept and a portion is missing. The sample lists around 73,000 clones, roughly 90% occurring once. Sequencing was done on a sample of PBMCs. The receptors were sampled from a human donor in good health. Some clones in this sample may be carry-over from other donors' samples. The CDR3 runs from the conserved cysteine through the conserved F or W. The order of the fields is J gene, clone size, D gene, V gene, CDR3 protein, CDR3 DNA. The D gene is left open where the match is weak. Clone sizes are given selectively: once, few, many, or a class where the clone is expanded.

J: TRBJ1-5; size: -; D: -; V: TRBV9; CDR3: CASSVGGTGNQPQHF; DNA: TGTGCCAGCAGCGTTGGGGGGACGGGCAATCAGCCCCAGCATTTT
J: TRBJ1-1; size: few; D: -; V: TRBV2; CDR3: CASSRTGSTEAFF; DNA: TGTGCCAGCAGTCGCACAGGTTCCACTGAAGCTTTCTTT
J: TRBJ1-2; size: -; D: TRBD1; V: TRBV16; CDR3: CASNRGVYGYTF; DNA: TGTGCCAGCAACAGGGGAGTTTATGGCTACACCTTC
J: TRBJ2-3; size: -; D: -; V: TRBV6-6; CDR3: CASRLTGSSTDTQYF; DNA: TGTGCCAGCAGATTGACAGGTTCTAGCACAGATACGCAGTATTTT
J: TRBJ2-2; size: -; D: TRBD1; V: TRBV11-2; CDR3: CASSPGTGRNTGELFF; DNA: TGTGCCAGCAGCCCAGGGACAGGGAGGAACACCGGGGAGCTGTTTTTT
J: TRBJ1-5; size: few; D: -; V: TRBV6-1; CDR3: CASSESGNRNQPQHF; DNA: TGTGCCAGCAGTGAGTCGGGGAATCGCAATCAGCCCCAGCATTTT
J: TRBJ1-5; size: -; D: TRBD1; V: TRBV11-2; CDR3: CASSLGTGGLNQPQHF; DNA: TGTGCCAGCAGCTTAGGGACAGGGGGTTTAAATCAGCCCCAGCATTTT
J: TRBJ2-1; size: -; D: TRBD2; V: TRBV6-6; CDR3: CASSQGLAGSNEQFF; DNA: TGTGCCAGCAGCCAGGGACTAGCGGGATCAAATGAGCAGTTCTTC
J: TRBJ2-3; size: -; D: -; V: TRBV7-2; CDR3: CASSLVGGSTDTQYF; DNA: TGTGCCAGCAGCTTGGTAGGAGGTAGCACAGATACGCAGTATTTT
J: TRBJ1-2; size: once; D: TRBD1; V: TRBV5-4; CDR3: CASSSRDRIYGYTF; DNA: TGTGCCAGCAGCTCCCGGGACAGAATATATGGCTACACCTTC
J: TRBJ2-2; size: once; D: -; V: TRBV7-8; CDR3: CASSLEGAGFLFTGELFF; DNA: TGTGCCAGCAGCTTAGAGGGGGCGGGATTCCTGTTCACCGGGGAGCTGTTTTTT
J: TRBJ1-2; size: -; D: TRBD1; V: TRBV6-6; CDR3: CASTENRGRDFGYTF; DNA: TGTGCCAGCACCGAAAACAGGGGGCGCGACTTTGGCTACACCTTC
J: TRBJ2-7; size: -; D: -; V: TRBV29-1; CDR3: CSASEGVEQYF; DNA: TGCAGCGCCTCCGAGGGGGTCGAGCAGTACTTC
J: TRBJ2-7; size: -; D: -; V: TRBV9; CDR3: CASSVVSGANVYEQYF; DNA: TGTGCCAGCAGCGTAGTTTCAGGGGCCAATGTCTACGAGCAGTACTTC
J: TRBJ2-7; size: -; D: TRBD2; V: TRBV5-1; CDR3: CASSPSGGYSEQYF; DNA: TGCGCCAGCAGCCCCAGCGGGGGTTACTCCGAGCAGTACTTC
J: TRBJ1-4; size: once; D: TRBD1; V: TRBV5-6; CDR3: CASSRQGGYEKLFF; DNA: TGTGCCAGCAGCCGACAGGGGGGGTATGAAAAACTGTTTTTT
J: TRBJ1-5; size: -; D: -; V: TRBV28; CDR3: CASSLGQGNVKPQHF; DNA: TGTGCCAGCAGTTTAGGGCAGGGGAATGTTAAGCCCCAGCATTTT
J: TRBJ2-7; size: -; D: -; V: TRBV2; CDR3: CASSQISGGSHEQYF; DNA: TGTGCCAGCAGCCAAATCTCTGGAGGGTCCCACGAGCAGTACTTC
J: TRBJ2-5; size: -; D: TRBD2; V: TRBV5-1; CDR3: CASSSGAGQETQYF; DNA: TGCGCCAGCAGCAGCGGAGCGGGGCAAGAGACCCAGTACTTC
J: TRBJ2-1; size: -; D: TRBD1; V: TRBV6-1; CDR3: CASSPDRGAPLVF; DNA: TGTGCCAGCAGTCCCGACAGGGGGGCGCCACTTGTCTTC
J: TRBJ2-2; size: -; D: -; V: TRBV5-1; CDR3: CASSFGDPTGELFF; DNA: TGCGCCAGCAGCTTTGGAGATCCCACCGGGGAGCTGTTTTTT
J: TRBJ2-6; size: -; D: -; V: TRBV10-3; CDR3: CAISESNLRQGLGANVLTF; DNA: TGTGCCATCAGTGAGTCGAATTTGAGGCAGGGACTTGGGGCCAACGTCCTGACTTTC
J: TRBJ1-2; size: large; D: TRBD1; V: TRBV7-2; CDR3: CASSYPGQGYYGYTF; DNA: TGTGCCAGCAGCTACCCGGGACAGGGGTACTATGGCTACACCTTC
J: TRBJ2-1; size: -; D: TRBD2; V: TRBV15; CDR3: CATRTSGSFHEQFF; DNA: TGTGCCACCAGGACTAGCGGGAGCTTTCATGAGCAGTTCTTC
J: TRBJ1-5; size: -; D: -; V: TRBV4-3; CDR3: CASSQERQGAAAQHF; DNA: TGCGCCAGCAGCCAAGAGCGGCAGGGTGCCGCGGCCCAGCATTTT
J: TRBJ2-7; size: -; D: TRBD2; V: TRBV7-8; CDR3: CASRRTSGRSNEQYF; DNA: TGTGCCAGCAGACGGACTAGCGGGAGATCAAACGAGCAGTACTTC
J: TRBJ2-2; size: few; D: TRBD2; V: TRBV11-2; CDR3: CASSLDPSGGTGELFF; DNA: TGTGCCAGCAGCTTAGATCCTAGCGGGGGAACCGGGGAGCTGTTTTTT
J: TRBJ2-3; size: -; D: TRBD2; V: TRBV4-1; CDR3: CASSQDFAPGLAGRTDTQYF; DNA: TGCGCCAGCAGCCAAGATTTCGCCCCGGGACTAGCGGGACGCACAGATACGCAGTATTTT
J: TRBJ2-7; size: -; D: -; V: TRBV9; CDR3: CASSPSGLEQYF; DNA: TGTGCCAGCAGCCCCTCTGGACTCGAGCAGTACTTC
J: TRBJ1-1; size: once; D: -; V: TRBV7-2; CDR3: CASSTAALRGAFF; DNA: TGTGCCAGCAGCACCGCAGCACTAAGGGGAGCTTTCTTT
J: TRBJ1-6; size: -; D: TRBD1; V: TRBV5-1; CDR3: CASSKGQGGSPLHF; DNA: TGCGCCAGCAGCAAAGGACAGGGCGGTTCACCCCTCCACTTT
J: TRBJ2-7; size: -; D: TRBD1; V: TRBV15; CDR3: CATSRGGTGSYEQYF; DNA: TGTGCCACCAGCAGAGGTGGGACAGGTTCCTACGAGCAGTACTTC
J: TRBJ2-2; size: -; D: TRBD2; V: TRBV30; CDR3: CAWSVAGGWTGELFF; DNA: TGTGCCTGGAGTGTAGCGGGAGGGTGGACCGGGGAGCTGTTTTTT
J: TRBJ2-1; size: -; D: TRBD2; V: TRBV11-1; CDR3: CASSLRAGWSYNEQFF; DNA: TGTGCCAGCAGCTTACGAGCGGGGTGGTCCTACAATGAGCAGTTCTTC
J: TRBJ2-1; size: -; D: -; V: TRBV7-6; CDR3: CASSLDRSFRQFF; DNA: TGTGCCAGCAGCTTAGATAGGAGTTTTCGGCAGTTCTTC
J: TRBJ1-2; size: once; D: -; V: TRBV7-9; CDR3: CASSPTVLDRRVFGYTF; DNA: TGTGCCAGCAGCCCCACCGTCCTAGACAGGCGCGTTTTCGGCTACACCTTC
J: TRBJ1-5; size: -; D: -; V: TRBV2; CDR3: CASLGVEGQPQHF; DNA: TGTGCCAGCTTAGGGGTGGAAGGGCAGCCCCAGCATTTT
J: TRBJ2-5; size: -; D: TRBD2; V: TRBV5-4; CDR3: CASSSKIRTSGAQETQYF; DNA: TGTGCCAGCAGCTCTAAGATCAGGACTAGCGGGGCTCAAGAGACCCAGTACTTC
J: TRBJ2-5; size: -; D: TRBD2; V: TRBV5-1; CDR3: CASITGTSGGASETQYF; DNA: TGCGCCAGCATTACCGGGACTAGCGGGGGGGCATCAGAGACCCAGTACTTC
J: TRBJ2-7; size: once; D: -; V: TRBV5-4; CDR3: CASSLPGASYEQYF; DNA: TGTGCCAGCAGCTTGCCTGGGGCGTCCTACGAGCAGTACTTC
J: TRBJ1-5; size: -; D: TRBD1; V: TRBV25-1; CDR3: CASSGQGAQPQHF; DNA: TGTGCCAGCAGCGGACAGGGGGCGCAGCCCCAGCATTTT
J: TRBJ2-1; size: -; D: -; V: TRBV7-9; CDR3: CASSSEHEQFF; DNA: TGTGCCAGCAGTTCGGAGCATGAGCAGTTCTTC
J: TRBJ2-3; size: few; D: -; V: TRBV29-1; CDR3: CSSRSTDTQYF; DNA: TGCAGCTCCAGAAGCACAGATACGCAGTATTTT
J: TRBJ2-3; size: -; D: -; V: TRBV7-2; CDR3: CASSSGIAQYF; DNA: TGTGCCAGCAGCTCAGGGATTGCGCAGTATTTT
J: TRBJ1-6; size: -; D: -; V: TRBV5-1; CDR3: CASSLDPTGKSSPLHF; DNA: TGCGCCAGCAGCTTGGATCCAACAGGGAAAAGTTCACCCCTCCACTTT
J: TRBJ2-7; size: -; D: -; V: TRBV21-1; CDR3: CASRPHPGQRLYEQYF; DNA: TGTGCCAGCAGACCACATCCGGGACAGAGGTTATACGAGCAGTACTTC
J: TRBJ1-6; size: -; D: TRBD1; V: TRBV25-1; CDR3: CASSRQGNNSPLHF; DNA: TGTGCCAGCTCCCGACAGGGGAATAATTCACCCCTCCACTTT
J: TRBJ1-2; size: -; D: -; V: TRBV2; CDR3: CASTLTEVVYTF; DNA: TGTGCCAGCACCCTGACAGAGGTTGTCTACACCTTC
J: TRBJ1-1; size: -; D: -; V: TRBV9; CDR3: CASSRGFVNTEAFF; DNA: TGTGCCAGCAGCCGAGGGTTCGTGAACACTGAAGCTTTCTTT
J: TRBJ2-7; size: once; D: TRBD2; V: TRBV5-8; CDR3: CASSHGGGSSYEQYF; DNA: TGTGCCAGCAGCCACGGGGGGGGGAGCTCCTACGAGCAGTACTTC
J: TRBJ1-3; size: -; D: -; V: TRBV9; CDR3: CASSDTGLTIYF; DNA: TGTGCCAGCAGCGATACAGGGCTTACCATATATTTT
J: TRBJ1-1; size: -; D: TRBD1; V: TRBV6-1; CDR3: CASEQGPNTEAFF; DNA: TGTGCCAGCGAACAGGGGCCGAACACTGAAGCTTTCTTT